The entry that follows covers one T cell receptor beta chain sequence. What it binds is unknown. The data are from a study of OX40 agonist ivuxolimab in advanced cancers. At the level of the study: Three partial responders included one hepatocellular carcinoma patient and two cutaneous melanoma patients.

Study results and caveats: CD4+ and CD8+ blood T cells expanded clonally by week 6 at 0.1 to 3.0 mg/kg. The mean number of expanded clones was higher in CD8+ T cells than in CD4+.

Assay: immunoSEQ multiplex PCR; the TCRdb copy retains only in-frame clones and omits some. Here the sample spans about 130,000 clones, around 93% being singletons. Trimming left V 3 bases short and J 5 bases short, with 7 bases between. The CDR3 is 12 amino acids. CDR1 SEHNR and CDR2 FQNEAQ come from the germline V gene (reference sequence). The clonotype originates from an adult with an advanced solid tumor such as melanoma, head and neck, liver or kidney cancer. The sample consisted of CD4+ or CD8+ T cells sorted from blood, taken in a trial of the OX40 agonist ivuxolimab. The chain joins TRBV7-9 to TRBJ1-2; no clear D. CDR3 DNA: TGTGCCAGCAGCTTGGACTTTTATGGCTACACCTTC. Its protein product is CASSLDFYGYTF.